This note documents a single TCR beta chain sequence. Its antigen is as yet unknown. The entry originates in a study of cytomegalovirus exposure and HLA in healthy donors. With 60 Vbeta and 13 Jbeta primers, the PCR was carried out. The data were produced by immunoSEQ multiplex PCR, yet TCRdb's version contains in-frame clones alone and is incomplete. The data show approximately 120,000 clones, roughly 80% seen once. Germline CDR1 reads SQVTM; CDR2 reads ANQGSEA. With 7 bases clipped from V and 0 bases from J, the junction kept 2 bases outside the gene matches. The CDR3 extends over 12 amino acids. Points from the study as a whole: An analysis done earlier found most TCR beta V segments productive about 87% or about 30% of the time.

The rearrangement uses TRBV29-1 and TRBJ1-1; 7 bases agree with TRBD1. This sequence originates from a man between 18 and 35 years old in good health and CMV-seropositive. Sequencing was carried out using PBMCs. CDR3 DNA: TGCAGCGGGGACAGTTTGAACACTGAAGCTTTCTTT. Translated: CSGDSLNTEAFF. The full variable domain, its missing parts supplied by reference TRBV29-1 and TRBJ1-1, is SAVISQKPSRDICQRGTSLTIQCQVDSQVTMMFWYRQQPGQSLTLIATANQGSEATYESGFVIDKFPISRPNLTFSTLTVSNMSPEDSSIYLCSGDSLNTEAFFGQGTRLTVV.